In this sample, the clone carrying this TCR beta chain turned up once. Here immunoSEQ multiplex PCR was the method, and the copy in TCRdb shows in-frame clones only, minus some. This table has tens of thousands of clones, about 93% appearing once. The data derive from a study of lymphopenia after photon versus proton radiotherapy. V lost 5 bases and J lost 7, with 18 bases in between. This CDR3 contains 14 residues. This sequence joins TRBV5-3 and TRBJ1-2; a weak D match, TRBD1 (6 bases). TRBV5-3 belongs to the ORF category, with a function that is uncertain. The sequence was collected from a woman aged 70 to 79 with pancreatic cancer. Some clones in this sample may be carry-over from other donors' samples. The sequencing used peripheral blood, collected from a patient treated with proton-based radiotherapy. CDR3 sequence (DNA): TGTGCCAGAAGACCTCTCGCAGGGGTCTGTGGCTACACCTTC. Amino acids: CARRPLAGVCGYTF.